This TCR beta chain was obtained from a study of cytomegalovirus exposure and HLA in healthy donors. Study observations and caveats: The study listed under 200 cytomegalovirus-associated TCR beta chains. A few CMV-associated chains were confirmed in vitro to be specific for CMV antigens.

V gave up 10 bases and J gave up 5 bases; unmatched junction bases: 10. The germline V gene has CDR1 ENHRY and CDR2 SYGVKD. This CDR3 has 13 residues. Details on this clone: Its antigen is unknown.

TCRdb's table, derived via immunoSEQ multiplex PCR, lists solely in-frame clones and lacks some. The sample has more than 55,000 clones, roughly 94% seen once. The chain couples TRBV10-3 to TRBJ1-2, with 7 bases aligning to TRBD1. This receptor was taken from a woman younger than 30 in good health and CMV-seronegative. The sequencing input was PBMCs. The chain's CDR3 is CATFTGTDYGYTF. Here the CDR3 DNA reads TGTGCCACCTTTACCGGGACAGATTATGGCTACACCTTC.